This T cell receptor (beta chain) was sequenced for a study of shared clonotypes between healthy human individuals. In the sorted-subset replicate PCRs, around 200 ng DNA, tens of thousands of T cell genomes, was used. Libraries were prepared by immunoSEQ multiplex PCR; TCRdb keeps only in-frame clonotypes and omits some of them. The table lists about 2 million clones, about 95% of them singletons. Study-level findings and limits: It was anticipated that sequencing depth would influence how many clonotypes donors shared.

The naive CD8 subset, CD45RO-negative cells positively selected for CCR7, excluded terminally differentiated effector memory CD45RA+ cells. A note on this clone: What it binds is not known.

The sequence derives from a man aged 18 to 35 in good health. Sequencing was performed on naive CD8+ T cells sorted from blood.

The CDR3 region is CASSMSGSYDTQYF. The CDR3 nucleotides are TGTGCCAGCAGTATGAGCGGGAGTTACGATACGCAGTATTTT. This chain connects TRBV27 to TRBJ2-3, with 8 bases fitting TRBD2. The CDR3 has 14 residues. Germline CDR1 and CDR2: MNHEY and SMNVEV (reference sequence). Trimming removed 5 bases from V and 6 bases from J; junction bases left unmatched: 7.